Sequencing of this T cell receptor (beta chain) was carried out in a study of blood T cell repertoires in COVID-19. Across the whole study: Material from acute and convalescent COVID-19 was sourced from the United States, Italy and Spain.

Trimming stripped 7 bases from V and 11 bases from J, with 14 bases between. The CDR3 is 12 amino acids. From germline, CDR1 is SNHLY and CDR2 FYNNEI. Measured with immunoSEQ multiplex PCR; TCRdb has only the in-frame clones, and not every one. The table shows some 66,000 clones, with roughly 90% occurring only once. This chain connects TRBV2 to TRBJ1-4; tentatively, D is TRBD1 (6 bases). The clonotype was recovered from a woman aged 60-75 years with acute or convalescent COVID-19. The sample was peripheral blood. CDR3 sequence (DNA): TGTGCCAGCAAAGCAGGGGCCGGGAAACTGTTTTTT. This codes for CASKAGAGKLFF.